These 7 T cell receptor beta chains were sequenced from one sample in a study of PD-L1 blockade in urothelial cancer. Measured with immunoSEQ multiplex PCR; TCRdb has only the in-frame clones, and not every one. Among about 88,000 clones listed, 90% to 95% were seen once. The specimen comprised PBMCs, sampled around atezolizumab (anti-PD-L1) treatment. These receptors all come from a man aged 60 to 69 with urothelial cancer.

The chain couples TRBV6-5 to TRBJ1-1; 12 bases line up with TRBD1. The CDR3 is made up of 15 amino acids. With V trimmed by 5 bases and J by 9 bases, 10 bases remained unmatched. Germline V gives CDR1 MNHEY, CDR2 SVGAGI. The CDR3 here is CASSPTTGTGGQAFF. DNA for the CDR3: TGTGCCAGCAGTCCGACTACCGGGACAGGGGGCCAAGCTTTCTTT.

The chain employs TRBV7-2 and TRBJ1-2; the D gene is possibly TRBD1 (5 bases). Germline CDR1 reads SGHTA; CDR2 reads FQGNSA. This CDR3 is built from 13 residues. V was trimmed by 6 bases and J by 4 bases, leaving 12 bases between them. The chain's CDR3 is CASRPMTVYGYTF. In DNA, the CDR3 is TGTGCCAGCAGACCGATGACAGTCTATGGCTACACCTTC.

The chain joins TRBV27 to TRBJ1-2; D may be TRBD1 (5 bases). There are 15 residues in the CDR3. The V and J ends lost 2 bases and 0 bases respectively, with 10 bases between them. Per germline, CDR1 MNHEY and CDR2 SMNVEV (reference sequence). The CDR3 nucleotides are TGTGCCAGCAGTTTACAGGGAGGTGCTAACTATGGCTACACCTTC. This sequence encodes CASSLQGGANYGYTF.

The rearrangement joins TRBV2 to TRBJ2-7; D possibly corresponds to TRBD1 (7 bases). Germline V gives CDR1 SNHLY, CDR2 FYNNEI. V was cut by 0 bases and J by 11 bases, with 11 bases left in between. CDR3 length equals 12 residues. The CDR3 is CASSEAPGGKYF. The CDR3 bases are TGTGCCAGCAGTGAAGCCCCAGGGGGGAAGTACTTC.

This chain joins TRBV7-7 and TRBJ2-7; 8 bases fit TRBD1. The V gene's germline CDR1 is SSHAT and CDR2 FNYEAQ (reference sequence). The length of the CDR3 is 14 residues. The V segment lost 5 bases and the J segment 4 bases; nucleotides outside the gene matches: 7. CDR3 sequence reads: CASSRSQGAYEQYF. In DNA form, the CDR3 reads TGTGCCAGCAGCCGATCCCAGGGGGCGTACGAGCAGTACTTC.

V usage is TRBV5-4 and J usage is TRBJ1-1; TRBD1 is a possible D gene (5 bases). Between the trimmed V and J ends, which lost 2 bases and 9 bases, there was a span of 11 bases. CDR3 length: 12 residues. Per germline, CDR1 SGHNT and CDR2 YYREEE (reference sequence). The CDR3 DNA reads as TGTGCCAGCAGCTTTCGAGACAGTCAAGCTTTCTTT. The encoded protein is CASSFRDSQAFF.

The CDR3 region is CAISGQTPSYEQYF. CDR3 DNA: TGTGCCATCAGTGGACAGACCCCCTCCTACGAGCAGTACTTC. The V and J genes are TRBV10-3 and TRBJ2-7; D perhaps matches TRBD1 (5 bases). V was cut by 4 bases and J by 0 bases, with 10 bases left in between. The CDR3 sequence is 14 residues long. The germline CDR1 and CDR2 sequences are ENHRY and SYGVKD.